The 10 T cell receptor beta chains in this list originate from one sample, sequenced in a study of immune heterogeneity within non-small cell lung tumors (dated by TCRdb to the late 2010s). The TCR template was genomic DNA extracted from bulk tumor tissue, and roughly 590 ng of gDNA was amplified for each sample. During surgery, several biopsies were collected from each primary tumor and placed as far from one another as possible within the tumor mass. The study cohort was described as untreated and was composed of newly diagnosed NSCLC cases undergoing curative surgery. Reads for this sample came from a HiSeq X Ten. The TCR beta CDR3 region was amplified with a multiplex PCR system, in which a first round of about 10 cycles was run using 32 V-gene forward and 13 J-gene reverse primers. The public sequencing data were trimmed at Q25 with fastp and processed into clonotypes with MiXCR by TCRdb, which kept only in-frame beta chains. Rows matching on CDR3 protein sequence are summarized as one entry with the most common DNA and genes. In all, the sample holds 9,500 or so distinct CDR3 sequences, and 26% of those were seen once. The top ten hold over 25% of the sample.

Sample: lung tumor tissue. These receptors were collected from a woman in her forties or fifties with non-small cell lung cancer.

This clonotype was detected ten times or more. The chain links TRBV11-3 to TRBJ2-2; 9 nucleotides line up with TRBD2. The length of the CDR3 is 16 residues. The junction had 3 bases not matched to a gene; V was cut back by 1 base and J by 3 bases. The germline V gene encodes CDR1 SGHNT and CDR2 YENEEA. DNA for the CDR3: TGTGCCAGCAGCTTAGGACTAGCGGAGGACACCGGGGAGCTGTTTTTT. Protein sequence: CASSLGLAEDTGELFF.

In its sample, this clonotype was seen many times. The V call is TRBV5-6, the J call TRBJ2-7; D possibly matches TRBD1 or TRBD2 (5 bases each). This CDR3 has 16 amino acids. Looked up from germline, CDR1 is SGHDT and CDR2 is YYEEEE. V dropped 4 bases and J dropped 5 bases, with 22 bases sitting between them. The DNA for the CDR3 is TGTGCCAGCAGCGACCCCCAGGGAGCTACTATCCACGAGCAGTACTTC. Its protein product is CASSDPQGATIHEQYF.

This clonotype was picked up many times. The chain joins TRBV2 to TRBJ1-2, with 9 positions matching TRBD1. Germline V gene sequence: CDR1 SNHLY, CDR2 FYNNEI. The junction had 6 bases not matched to a gene; V was cut back by 7 bases and J by 3 bases. This CDR3 is built from 14 residues. Here the CDR3 reads CASKLQGAYYGYTF. CDR3 in DNA: TGTGCCAGCAAATTACAGGGGGCTTACTATGGCTACACCTTC.

Details on this clonotype: A much larger clone lies one base from this, so it may be a read error. The rearrangement uses TRBV19 and TRBJ2-5; either TRBD1 or TRBD2 may supply D (5 bases each). This CDR3 is built from 14 residues. CDR1 is LNHDA, CDR2 SQIVND, per germline (reference sequence). Here the CDR3 reads CTSTESGAPETQYF. The DNA for the CDR3 is TGTACCAGTACCGAATCCGGGGCGCCAGAGACCCAGTACTTC. Full variable domain (rest looked up from reference TRBV19 and TRBJ2-5): DGGITQSPKYLFRKEGQNVTLSCEQNLNHDAMYWYRQDPGQGLRLIYYSQIVNDFQKGDIAEGYSVSREKKESFPLTVTSAQKNPTAFYLCTSTESGAPETQYFGPGTRLLVL.

On this clonotype itself: Possible read error: a much larger clone is one base away. The V and J genes are TRBV19 and TRBJ2-2; 8 nucleotides match TRBD2. Germline CDR1 and CDR2: LNHDA and SQIVND (reference sequence). After removal of 6 bases from V and 1 base from J, the junction contained 7 bases not matched to a gene. The CDR3 length is 16 residues. The CDR3: CASRTGGGRNTGELFF. CDR3 sequence (DNA): TGTGCCAGTAGAACAGGCGGGGGGAGGAACACCGGGGAGCTGTTTTTT.

This clonotype occurred many times. The chain combines TRBV20-1 with TRBJ2-7; D tentatively fits TRBD1 or TRBD2 (5 bases each). The CDR3 sequence is 12 residues long. V lost 3 bases and J lost 5, with 11 bases in between. Germline V gives CDR1 DFQATT, CDR2 SNEGSKA (reference sequence). The CDR3 bases are TGCAGTGCTAGTAGGGGACCCAACGAGCAGTACTTC. Translating it yields CSASRGPNEQYF.

In its sample, this clonotype was seen many times. The chain employs TRBV2 and TRBJ2-1; D possibly corresponds to TRBD1 (6 bases). The germline CDR1 and CDR2 sequences are SNHLY and FYNNEI. The CDR3 consists of 15 residues. V was pared by 5 bases and J by 1 base, with 12 bases between. The CDR3 is CASSSQGQSYNEQFF. The CDR3, as DNA: TGTGCCAGCAGTTCACAGGGCCAGTCCTACAATGAGCAGTTCTTC.

This clonotype has a count of ten or more. The V and J genes are TRBV19 and TRBJ2-6; 7 bases align to TRBD1. The CDR3 spans 16 residues. V was clipped by 5 bases and J by 2 bases; unmatched bases: 6. The germline CDR1 and CDR2 sequences are LNHDA and SQIVND (reference sequence). The CDR3, as DNA: TGTGCCAGTAGTCCCCCCACAGGGGCTGGGGCCAACGTCCTGACTTTC. This translates into CASSPPTGAGANVLTF.

This clonotype came up many times. J is TRBJ2-1 and V is TRBV4-2; TRBD2 aligns across 14 bases. Germline trimming cut 1 base from V and 5 bases from J; bases unmatched to any gene: 4. The germline gives CDR1 LGHNA, CDR2 YNFKEQ. The CDR3 runs 17 residues. CDR3 in amino acids: CASSQARTSGGHNEQFF. The CDR3, as DNA: TGTGCCAGCAGCCAAGCCAGGACTAGCGGGGGGCACAATGAGCAGTTCTTC.

V usage is TRBV28 and J usage is TRBJ2-7; D is unclear. The V end lost 6 bases, the J end lost 2 bases, and 14 bases lay between the germline ends. This CDR3 region has 14 residues. Germline lookup yields CDR1 MDHEN and CDR2 SYDVKM. The CDR3 DNA is TGTGCCAGCAGGGTCCGGAAGGCAACCTACGAGCAGTACTTC. It encodes CASRVRKATYEQYF.